The next 17 T cell receptor beta chains were all read from a single sample in a study of radiation and T cells in renal cell carcinoma. TCRdb's copy holds only in-frame clones and misses some; the assay was immunoSEQ multiplex PCR. The sample lists about 130,000 clones, around 81% occurring once. Time point in this sample: blood 2 weeks post-SBRT. The treatment is: 15 Gy SBRT to primary tumor, nephrectomy 4 weeks later. The sample was blood, taken from a patient whose treatment included radiotherapy and nephrectomy. The receptors derive from a man in his forties or fifties with renal cell carcinoma.

The V and J genes are TRBV7-2 and TRBJ1-1; D is perhaps TRBD1 (5 bases). CDR1 SGHTA and CDR2 FQGNSA come from the germline V gene. The CDR3 consists of 14 residues. V shed 5 bases and J shed 11 bases, with 21 bases lying between them. CDR3 protein: CASSPSGRWIAAFF. CDR3 in DNA: TGTGCCAGCAGCCCATCGGGACGGTGGATCGCCGCTTTCTTT.

V usage is TRBV10-3 and J usage is TRBJ2-7; the match to TRBD2 covers 8 bases. Germline CDR1 reads ENHRY; CDR2 reads SYGVKD. There are 15 residues in the CDR3. Losses at the gene ends were 2 bases for V and 0 bases for J; bases not matched to a gene: 3. CDR3 protein: CAISEPGGASYEQYF. Here the CDR3 DNA reads TGTGCCATCAGTGAGCCCGGGGGGGCCTCCTACGAGCAGTACTTC.

The J gene is TRBJ2-2, the V gene TRBV6-1, with no clear D. Trimming shortened V by 1 base and J by 1 base, and 7 bases separated the two germline ends. The CDR3 loop spans 15 amino acids. Germline CDR1 and CDR2: MNHNS and SASEGT. CDR3: CASSEGRLNTGELFF. The CDR3 nucleotides are TGTGCCAGCAGTGAAGGCAGGCTGAACACCGGGGAGCTGTTTTTT.

The rearrangement uses TRBV4-1 and TRBJ1-2; D is possibly TRBD1 (5 bases). Germline lookup yields CDR1 MGHRA and CDR2 YSYEKL. The CDR3 covers 13 residues. Trimming took 4 bases from V and 6 from J, leaving 12 bases between them. The CDR3 DNA is TGCGCCAGCAGCCCCAGGGATACAGATGGCTACACCTTC. Protein product: CASSPRDTDGYTF.

The rearrangement links TRBV6-5 to TRBJ1-2; the match to TRBD1 covers 10 bases. In germline, CDR1 is MNHEY, CDR2 SVGAGI. V shed 4 bases and J 6 bases; nucleotides not matched to a gene: 5. The CDR3 is made up of 14 amino acids. CDR3 DNA: TGTGCCAGCAGTTTCTCCGGGACAGGGGATGGCTACACCTTC. This codes for CASSFSGTGDGYTF.

V and J are TRBV9 and TRBJ2-7; D is unresolved. The CDR3 runs 14 residues. The germline CDR1 and CDR2 sequences are SGDLS and YYNGEE. Trimming cost V 3 bases and J 4 bases, with 14 bases left between them. Here the CDR3 reads CASSAASSTYEQYF. The DNA for the CDR3 is TGTGCCAGCAGCGCAGCGAGTTCGACTTACGAGCAGTACTTC. Complete variable domain (other parts from reference TRBV9 and TRBJ2-7): DSGVTQTPKHLITATGQRVTLRCSPRSGDLSVYWYQQSLDQGLQFLIQYYNGEERAKGNILERFSAQQFPDLHSELNLSSLELGDSALYFCASSAASSTYEQYFGPGTRLTVT.

The table lists this clone with a few counts. The chain links TRBV5-8 to TRBJ1-2, with 9 bases identical to TRBD1. The CDR3 spans 16 residues. V dropped 1 base and J dropped 3; count of bases not matched to a gene: 7. Germline CDR1 reads SGHTS; CDR2 reads YDEGEE. CDR3 bases: TGTGCCAGCAGCTTGTGGACAGGGGTTAGGGACTATGGCTACACCTTC. Translated: CASSLWTGVRDYGYTF.

The rearrangement uses TRBV5-1 and TRBJ2-3; 11 bases align to TRBD2. CDR1 is SGHRS and CDR2 is YFSETQ in the germline V gene. V lost 2 bases, J lost 4 bases, and 9 bases stayed unmatched. The CDR3 sequence is 17 residues long. This chain's CDR3 is CASSLLAGARSPDTQYF. CDR3 sequence (DNA): TGCGCCAGCAGCTTACTAGCGGGGGCCCGGAGCCCAGATACGCAGTATTTT.

This chain connects TRBV4-1 to TRBJ2-2; D is uncertain. The CDR3 spans 17 residues. The V end lost 1 base, the J end lost 3 bases, and 15 bases lay between the germline ends. Germline assignment: CDR1 MGHRA and CDR2 YSYEKL. The CDR3 region is CASSQGLVGQYTGELFF. CDR3 bases: TGCGCCAGCAGCCAAGGGCTCGTGGGCCAATACACCGGGGAGCTGTTTTTT.

J is TRBJ2-3 and V is TRBV5-1; TRBD2 matches 7 bases. This CDR3 spans 15 amino acids. Unmatched junction bases numbered 9, after V lost 7 bases and J lost 1 base. The germline V gene encodes CDR1 SGHRS and CDR2 YFSETQ. DNA for the CDR3: TGCGCCAGCTCCCAAGGGGCGGGAGGCACAGATACGCAGTATTTT. Residues: CASSQGAGGTDTQYF.

The chain uses TRBV2 and TRBJ1-2; D uncertain. The V gene's germline CDR1 is SNHLY and CDR2 FYNNEI. With 8 bases removed from V and 1 base from J, the gap between germline ends came to 11 bases. There are 13 residues in the CDR3. CDR3 nucleotides: TGTGCCAGCTTGATGACCTTTAACTATGGCTACACCTTC. Translating it yields CASLMTFNYGYTF.

The genes are TRBV5-4 and TRBJ1-2, with TRBD1 matching over 10 bases. Trimming removed 0 bases from V and 7 bases from J; junction bases left unmatched: 3. Germline loops: CDR1 SGHNT, CDR2 YYREEE (reference sequence). The length of the CDR3 is 14 residues. As DNA, the CDR3 is TGTGCCAGCAGCTTGGGACAGGGGGCTCGTGGCTACACCTTC. Its protein is CASSLGQGARGYTF.

V usage is TRBV7-8 and J usage is TRBJ1-3; no reliable D call. Trimming removed 5 bases from V and 3 bases from J, with 11 bases in between. Germline assignment: CDR1 SGHVS and CDR2 FQNEAQ. This CDR3 spans 14 amino acids. CDR3 nucleotide sequence: TGTGCCAGCAGCCCTTACCGGTTTGGAAACACCATATATTTT. It is translated as CASSPYRFGNTIYF. Using reference TRBV7-8 and TRBJ1-3 for the parts outside the CDR3, the full variable domain is GAGVSQSPRYKVAKRGQDVALRCDPISGHVSLFWYQQALGQGPEFLTYFQNEAQLDKSGLPSDRFFAERPEGSVSTLKIQRTQQEDSAVYLCASSPYRFGNTIYFGEGSWLTVV.

This chain links TRBV5-8 with TRBJ1-2, with D possibly TRBD1 on 6 matching bases. The CDR3 length is 13 residues. With 4 bases removed from V and 5 bases from J, the gap between germline ends came to 12 bases. The germline V gene has CDR1 SGHTS and CDR2 YDEGEE. The CDR3 is CASSPGQRYGYTF. CDR3 DNA: TGTGCCAGCAGCCCTGGACAGCGATATGGCTACACCTTC.

As concerns this clone: The same CDR3 can be traced to other DNA sequences in this sample. The chain joins TRBV19 to TRBJ1-1; 7 positions match TRBD1. CDR3 length equals 14 residues. CDR1 and CDR2 from the germline V gene are LNHDA and SQIVND (reference sequence). V shed 1 base, J shed 5 bases, and the junction held 4 bases outside the gene matches. CDR3 DNA: TGTGCCAGTAGTATAGGACAGGGAGGGACTGAAGCTTTCTTT. This codes for CASSIGQGGTEAFF.

This chain connects TRBV9 to TRBJ2-2; 7 bases line up with TRBD1. The trim removed 3 bases at V and 4 bases at J, leaving 6 bases unmatched. Germline V CDR1 and CDR2: SGDLS, YYNGEE. This CDR3 is 15 amino acids long. CDR3 coding DNA: TGTGCCAGCAGCGAGACAGGGATTAGCACCGGGGAGCTGTTTTTT. As protein: CASSETGISTGELFF.

The chain links TRBV23-1 to TRBJ2-7; 8 nucleotides align to TRBD1. TRBV23-1 qualifies as an ORF whose function is uncertain. CDR3 length equals 15 residues. V shed 3 bases, J shed 5 bases, and the junction held 9 bases outside the gene matches. The CDR3 coding sequence is TGCGCCAGCAGTCAGTCGGGACAGGAGGAGGACGAGCAGTACTTC. It specifies CASSQSGQEEDEQYF.